This is a list of T cell receptor beta chains from one sample in a study of blood T cells in healthy people across ages. TCRdb recomputed calls from the 5' RACE reads with MiXCR, one row per CDR3 protein. This sample carries around 1,900,000 distinct CDR3 sequences, 35% to 50% of them seen once, and the ten largest clones take under 25%. Sequencing was done on a sample of blood. The receptors derive from a human donor in good health. Both conserved end residues are part of each CDR3. A D gene is named only where the DNA matches it firmly. Part of the rows lack a size; the others show once, few, many or a class for expanded clones.

size: NA
D: TRBD1
V: TRBV15
J: TRBJ1-1
DNA: TGTGCCACCAGTAGAGATACGGCAGGGGGAGGGACTGAAGCTTTCTTT
CDR3: CATSRDTAGGGTEAFF

size: NA
D: TRBD1
V: TRBV7-9
J: TRBJ1-1
DNA: TGTGCCAGCAGCTCCTGGGGACAGTCGAACACTGAAGCTTTCTTT
CDR3: CASSSWGQSNTEAFF

size: few
D: TRBD1
V: TRBV10-3
J: TRBJ1-2
DNA: TGTGCCATCAGTGTGACGGACAGGGGCGACTATGGCTACACCTTC
CDR3: CAISVTDRGDYGYTF

size: NA
D: NA
V: TRBV7-3
J: TRBJ2-6
DNA: TGTGCCAGCAGCTTATTTCTGGGGGTTGGGGCCAACGTCCTGACTTTC
CDR3: CASSLFLGVGANVLTF

size: once
D: NA
V: TRBV24-1
J: TRBJ2-1
DNA: TGTGCCACCAGTGATTCCCCCTCAGATGAGCAGTTCTTC
CDR3: CATSDSPSDEQFF

size: NA
D: NA
V: TRBV18
J: TRBJ2-2
DNA: TGTGCCAGCCGACGACAGCCGAACACCGGGGAGCTGTTTTTT
CDR3: CASRRQPNTGELFF

size: NA
D: NA
V: TRBV29-1
J: TRBJ1-6
DNA: TGCAGCGCCCGAGTGGGGGGTAATAATTCACCCCTCCACTTT
CDR3: CSARVGGNNSPLHF

size: few
D: NA
V: TRBV7-3
J: TRBJ1-1
DNA: TGTGCCAGCAGCTCAGGCGGAGGGGGGAACACTGAAGCTTTCTTT
CDR3: CASSSGGGGNTEAFF

size: NA
D: NA
V: TRBV29-1
J: TRBJ1-1
DNA: TGCAGCGTTGAAGGGGCTTTTGGCACTGAAGCTTTCTTT
CDR3: CSVEGAFGTEAFF

size: NA
D: TRBD1
V: TRBV5-5
J: TRBJ2-7
DNA: TGTGCCAGCAGCCCCTACGGGACAGGGACCTACGAGCAGTACTTC
CDR3: CASSPYGTGTYEQYF

size: NA
D: TRBD2
V: TRBV29-1
J: TRBJ2-3
DNA: TGCAGCGCCGGGACTAGCGGGGGAAACACAGATACGCAGTATTTT
CDR3: CSAGTSGGNTDTQYF

size: few
D: NA
V: TRBV7-2
J: TRBJ2-6
DNA: TGTGCCAGCAGCTTAAGGATATCTGGGACCAACGTCCTGACTTTC
CDR3: CASSLRISGTNVLTF

size: NA
D: TRBD1
V: TRBV5-1
J: TRBJ1-2
DNA: TGCGCCAGCAGCTTGGAGGGGGCCCACACCTTC
CDR3: CASSLEGAHTF

size: NA
D: NA
V: TRBV7-2
J: TRBJ2-7
DNA: TGTGCCAGCAGCTTAGATAGCGCAGGGCCCTACGAGCAGTACTTC
CDR3: CASSLDSAGPYEQYF

size: NA
D: NA
V: TRBV4-1
J: TRBJ1-1
DNA: TGCGCCAGCAGCCAAGTCGCCAGCCGAAACACTGAAGCTTTCTTT
CDR3: CASSQVASRNTEAFF

size: NA
D: NA
V: TRBV6-2/TRBV6-3
J: TRBJ2-7
DNA: TGTGCCAGCAGTTACCCGACCCACTACGAGCAGTACTTC
CDR3: CASSYPTHYEQYF

size: NA
D: TRBD2
V: TRBV20-1
J: TRBJ2-5
DNA: TGCAGTGCTTCCCCCTGGGACTATACCCAAGAGACCCAGTACTTC
CDR3: CSASPWDYTQETQYF

size: NA
D: NA
V: TRBV7-2
J: TRBJ2-4
DNA: TGTGCCAGCAGCCCAGGGCACACCGGTTCGAACATTCAGTACTTC
CDR3: CASSPGHTGSNIQYF

size: few
D: NA
V: TRBV20-1
J: TRBJ1-2
DNA: TGCAGTGCTAAGACAGCTAAACCCGGGGTTAACTATGGCTACACCTTC
CDR3: CSAKTAKPGVNYGYTF

size: few
D: NA
V: TRBV5-1
J: TRBJ1-2
DNA: TGCGCCAGCAGCTTGGAGGCCAGCTTGGGCTACACCTTC
CDR3: CASSLEASLGYTF

size: NA
D: NA
V: TRBV5-6
J: TRBJ1-5
DNA: TGTGCCGGCAGCAATACAGTAGAAGGTCAGCCCCAGCATTTT
CDR3: CAGSNTVEGQPQHF

size: NA
D: NA
V: TRBV4-2
J: TRBJ2-1
DNA: TGTGCCAGCAGCCGGCGGACTACGGTGCAGTTCTTC
CDR3: CASSRRTTVQFF

size: NA
D: TRBD1
V: TRBV18
J: TRBJ2-5
DNA: TGTGCCAGCTCATCCAACAGGGGCAAGGAGACCCAGTACTTC
CDR3: CASSSNRGKETQYF

size: NA
D: NA
V: TRBV6-6
J: TRBJ2-7
DNA: TGTACCAGCAGTTACTCGAAGGAGGAGCAGTACTTC
CDR3: CTSSYSKEEQYF

size: NA
D: TRBD1
V: TRBV20-1
J: TRBJ2-2
DNA: TGCAGTGCCACGCAGGGGGCTTTGGACACCGGGGAGCTGTTTTTT
CDR3: CSATQGALDTGELFF

size: NA
D: NA
V: TRBV12-3/TRBV12-4
J: TRBJ2-2
DNA: TGTGCCAGCAGTTTCTCGGGTTTTCGGGCCGAGGCCAGGTTTGGCACCGGGAAACTGTTTTTT
CDR3: CASSFSGFRAEARFGTGKLFF

size: few
D: TRBD2
V: TRBV5-1
J: TRBJ2-1
DNA: TGCGCCAGCAGCCGGGGACTAGGGTACAATGAGCAGTTCTTC
CDR3: CASSRGLGYNEQFF

size: NA
D: NA
V: TRBV14
J: TRBJ2-7
DNA: TGTGCCAGCAGCCAAGCCGGGACAAAATCCTACGAGCAGTACTTC
CDR3: CASSQAGTKSYEQYF

size: NA
D: NA
V: TRBV20-1
J: TRBJ2-1
DNA: TGCAGTCAAACCCGGGACACAAGAGAGCAGTTCTTC
CDR3: CSQTRDTREQFF

size: many
D: NA
V: TRBV20-1
J: TRBJ2-1
DNA: TGCAGTGCTAGGTACGGATGGAATGAGCAGTTCTTC
CDR3: CSARYGWNEQFF

size: few
D: TRBD1
V: TRBV29-1
J: TRBJ1-1
DNA: TGCAGCGTTGAATGGATAGGACAGGGAAGGACTGAAGCTTTCTTT
CDR3: CSVEWIGQGRTEAFF

size: few
D: NA
V: TRBV6-5
J: TRBJ1-5
DNA: TGTGCCAGCAGTTACGATGGGGGTCAGCCCCAGCATTTT
CDR3: CASSYDGGQPQHF

size: NA
D: NA
V: TRBV5-1
J: TRBJ2-1
DNA: TGCGCCAGCAGCTTGGATGAGGGGCGCGGTGAGCAGTTCTTC
CDR3: CASSLDEGRGEQFF

size: NA
D: NA
V: TRBV29-1
J: TRBJ2-3
DNA: TGCGGCGCCTCTTGGAGCACAGATACGCAGTATTTT
CDR3: CGASWSTDTQYF

size: NA
D: NA
V: TRBV2
J: TRBJ1-5
DNA: TGTGCCAGCACACAACGGGACTCAACAGGGCAGCCCCAGCATTTT
CDR3: CASTQRDSTGQPQHF

size: NA
D: NA
V: TRBV12-3/TRBV12-4
J: TRBJ2-5
DNA: TGTGCCAGCAGTTTATTAGTAGGGGGGGAAGAGACCCAGTACTTC
CDR3: CASSLLVGGEETQYF

size: NA
D: NA
V: TRBV27
J: TRBJ1-5
DNA: TGTGCCAGCAGTTGGTCAGGGAATCAGCCCCAGCATTTT
CDR3: CASSWSGNQPQHF

size: NA
D: NA
V: TRBV12-3/TRBV12-4
J: TRBJ2-5
DNA: TGTGCCAGCAGTCAAATGACAGGCCAAGAGACCCAGTACTTC
CDR3: CASSQMTGQETQYF

size: NA
D: TRBD1
V: TRBV6-1
J: TRBJ1-4
DNA: TGTGCCAGCAGTGAAGCGCGGCTCGGGACAGGGGGCGGAAAACTGTTTTTT
CDR3: CASSEARLGTGGGKLFF

size: few
D: NA
V: TRBV5-5
J: TRBJ2-3
DNA: TGTGCCAGCAGCTTGATTCGCGGTGACACAGATACGCAGTATTTT
CDR3: CASSLIRGDTDTQYF

size: NA
D: NA
V: TRBV5-5
J: TRBJ1-5
DNA: TGTGCCAGCAGCTGGAATGGGGATCGTCAGCCCCAGCATTTT
CDR3: CASSWNGDRQPQHF

size: many
D: NA
V: TRBV29-1
J: TRBJ2-5
DNA: TGCAGCGTTGCGCTCACAGACCAAGAGACCCAGTACTTC
CDR3: CSVALTDQETQYF

size: few
D: TRBD2
V: TRBV7-2
J: TRBJ2-1
DNA: TGTGCCAGCAGCTTAGGATTAGCGGGGGGGCGGGATGAGCAGTTCTTC
CDR3: CASSLGLAGGRDEQFF

size: few
D: NA
V: TRBV24-1
J: TRBJ2-3
DNA: TGTGCCACCAGTGATACGCAGGCGGGGGATACGCAGTATTTT
CDR3: CATSDTQAGDTQYF

size: NA
D: NA
V: TRBV2
J: TRBJ2-7
DNA: TGTGCCAGCATCAGTAGCCCCTACGAGCAGTACTTC
CDR3: CASISSPYEQYF

size: few
D: NA
V: TRBV7-9
J: TRBJ1-2
DNA: TGTGCCAGCAGCTTAGAGATCTATGGCTACACCTTC
CDR3: CASSLEIYGYTF

size: NA
D: NA
V: TRBV20-1
J: TRBJ1-1
DNA: TGCAGTCTGACGGACAGACTGAACACTGAAGCTTTCTTT
CDR3: CSLTDRLNTEAFF

size: NA
D: NA
V: TRBV5-1
J: TRBJ2-7
DNA: TGCGCCAGCAGCATAAGGGACCGGAGCTCCTACGAGCAGTACTTC
CDR3: CASSIRDRSSYEQYF